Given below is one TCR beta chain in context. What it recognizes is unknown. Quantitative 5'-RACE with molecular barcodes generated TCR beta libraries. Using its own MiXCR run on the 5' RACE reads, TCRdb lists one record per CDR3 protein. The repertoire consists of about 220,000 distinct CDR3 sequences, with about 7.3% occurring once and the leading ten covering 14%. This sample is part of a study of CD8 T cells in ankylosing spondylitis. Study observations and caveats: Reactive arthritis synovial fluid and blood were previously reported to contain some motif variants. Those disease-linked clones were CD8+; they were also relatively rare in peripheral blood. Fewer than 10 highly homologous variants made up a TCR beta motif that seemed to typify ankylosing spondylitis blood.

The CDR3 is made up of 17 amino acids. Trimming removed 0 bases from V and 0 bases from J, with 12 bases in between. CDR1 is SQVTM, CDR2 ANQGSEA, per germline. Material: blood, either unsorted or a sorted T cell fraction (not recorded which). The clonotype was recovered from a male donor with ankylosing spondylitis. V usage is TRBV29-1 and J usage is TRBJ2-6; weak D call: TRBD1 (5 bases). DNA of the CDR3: TGCAGCGTTGAAGAGACAGCTAGACTCTCTGGGGCCAACGTCCTGACTTTC. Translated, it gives CSVEETARLSGANVLTF.